This is a list of T cell receptor beta chains from one sample in a study of breast tumors, draining lymph nodes, adjacent tissues. TCRdb called the multiplex PCR reads again in MiXCR, with one record for every CDR3 protein. The sample includes around 300,000 distinct CDR3 sequences, 30% of them seen just once. Specimen: axillary lymph node tissue. The receptors shown here come from a female donor with breast cancer. Some clones in this sample may be carry-over from other donors' samples. CDR3s include the opening cysteine and the closing phenylalanine or tryptophan. D genes are given only for firm matches. Clone size is shown for a subset of rows, as once, few, many or a class of expanded clone.

D gene: NA
V gene: TRBV11-3
clone size: few
J gene: TRBJ2-4
CDR3 protein: CASMNRQAGWNIQYF
CDR3 DNA: TGTGCCAGCATGAACCGACAGGCGGGATGGAACATTCAGTACTTC

D gene: NA
V gene: TRBV19
clone size: many
J gene: TRBJ2-2
CDR3 protein: CASRTTANTGELFF
CDR3 DNA: TGTGCCAGCAGGACTACTGCTAACACCGGGGAGCTGTTTTTT

D gene: NA
V gene: TRBV6-6
clone size: many
J gene: TRBJ2-3
CDR3 protein: CASSYRASSRHSTDTQYF
CDR3 DNA: TGTGCCAGCAGTTACCGCGCCTCGTCCCGACATAGCACAGATACGCAGTATTTT

D gene: NA
V gene: TRBV4-2
clone size: many
J gene: TRBJ2-7
CDR3 protein: CASSQTAMHSYEQYF
CDR3 DNA: TGTGCCAGCAGCCAAACGGCTATGCACTCCTACGAGCAGTACTTC

D gene: NA
V gene: TRBV2
clone size: few
J gene: TRBJ2-7
CDR3 protein: CASSESVGIDFYGQYF
CDR3 DNA: TGTGCCAGCAGTGAGAGTGTCGGGATAGACTTCTACGGGCAGTACTTC

D gene: NA
V gene: TRBV11-2
clone size: many
J gene: TRBJ2-3
CDR3 protein: CASSLGTHTDTQYF
CDR3 DNA: TGTGCCAGCAGCTTAGGGACGCACACAGATACGCAGTATTTT

D gene: NA
V gene: TRBV20-1
clone size: many
J gene: TRBJ2-7
CDR3 protein: CSARQGSYEQYF
CDR3 DNA: TGCAGTGCTAGGCAGGGTTCCTACGAGCAGTACTTC

D gene: TRBD2
V gene: TRBV30
clone size: NA
J gene: TRBJ2-3
CDR3 protein: CAWRTSGNNFGNTQYF
CDR3 DNA: TGTGCCTGGAGGACTAGCGGGAACAATTTTGGGAATACGCAGTATTTT

D gene: TRBD1
V gene: TRBV7-2
clone size: few
J gene: TRBJ1-2
CDR3 protein: CASSLRTGGDHGYPF
CDR3 DNA: TGTGCCAGCAGCTTACGGACAGGGGGCGATCATGGCTACCCCTTC

D gene: NA
V gene: TRBV2
clone size: NA
J gene: TRBJ1-5
CDR3 protein: CASWGQETQHF
CDR3 DNA: TGTGCCAGCTGGGGCCAAGAGACCCAGCATTTT

D gene: TRBD1
V gene: TRBV5-4
clone size: many
J gene: TRBJ2-7
CDR3 protein: CASSLPRTGVEEQYF
CDR3 DNA: TGTGCCAGCAGCTTGCCCCGGACAGGGGTAGAGGAGCAGTACTTC

D gene: TRBD2
V gene: TRBV6-1
clone size: NA
J gene: TRBJ2-7
CDR3 protein: CASSETLLAGAYEQYF
CDR3 DNA: TGTGCCAGCAGTGAGACCTTACTAGCGGGGGCCTACGAGCAGTACTTC

D gene: NA
V gene: TRBV7-2
clone size: few
J gene: TRBJ1-1
CDR3 protein: CASSPEVNTEAFF
CDR3 DNA: TGTGCCAGCAGCCCAGAAGTGAACACTGAAGCTTTCTTT

D gene: TRBD1
V gene: TRBV10-3
clone size: NA
J gene: TRBJ1-6
CDR3 protein: CAISSTSSPRDRRDSPLHF
CDR3 DNA: TGTGCCATCAGTAGCACGAGCAGCCCCCGGGACAGGCGAGATTCACCCCTCCACTTT

D gene: TRBD1
V gene: TRBV19
clone size: many
J gene: TRBJ1-5
CDR3 protein: CASRQGGNNQPQHF
CDR3 DNA: TGTGCCAGTCGACAGGGAGGGAACAATCAGCCCCAGCATTTT

D gene: TRBD2
V gene: TRBV29-1
clone size: many
J gene: TRBJ2-5
CDR3 protein: CSVKTSGRVEAQYF
CDR3 DNA: TGCAGCGTCAAGACTAGCGGGAGGGTTGAGGCCCAGTACTTC

D gene: TRBD1
V gene: TRBV20-1
clone size: many
J gene: TRBJ1-2
CDR3 protein: CSARDHRDRGPWGYGYTF
CDR3 DNA: TGCAGTGCTAGGGATCACCGGGACAGGGGCCCCTGGGGGTATGGCTACACCTTC

D gene: TRBD1
V gene: TRBV12-3/TRBV12-4
clone size: many
J gene: TRBJ1-2
CDR3 protein: CASSIRQGAGYTF
CDR3 DNA: TGTGCCAGCAGTATAAGACAGGGTGCTGGCTACACCTTC

D gene: NA
V gene: TRBV5-6
clone size: many
J gene: TRBJ1-6
CDR3 protein: CASKFAGAQGYSPLHF
CDR3 DNA: TGTGCCAGCAAATTCGCGGGCGCGCAAGGGTATTCACCCCTCCACTTT

D gene: NA
V gene: TRBV29-1
clone size: many
J gene: TRBJ2-1
CDR3 protein: CSVEGASYNEQFF
CDR3 DNA: TGCAGCGTTGAAGGCGCTAGCTACAATGAGCAGTTCTTC

D gene: NA
V gene: TRBV27
clone size: NA
J gene: TRBJ2-2
CDR3 protein: CASIGAASSWGTGELFF
CDR3 DNA: TGTGCCAGCATAGGTGCTGCCAGCAGTTGGGGGACCGGGGAGCTGTTTTTT

D gene: NA
V gene: TRBV24-1
clone size: many
J gene: TRBJ2-5
CDR3 protein: CATSDRDTFGETQYF
CDR3 DNA: TGTGCCACCAGTGATCGTGACACCTTTGGAGAGACCCAGTACTTC

D gene: NA
V gene: TRBV7-2
clone size: NA
J gene: TRBJ2-6
CDR3 protein: CASSQEVESSGANVLTF
CDR3 DNA: TGTGCCAGCAGCCAAGAGGTGGAGAGCTCTGGGGCCAACGTCCTGACTTTC

D gene: NA
V gene: TRBV20-1
clone size: many
J gene: TRBJ2-7
CDR3 protein: CSARNRVGGSYEQYF
CDR3 DNA: TGCAGTGCTAGAAACCGGGTGGGTGGTTCCTACGAGCAGTACTTC

D gene: TRBD1
V gene: TRBV6-2/TRBV6-3
clone size: few
J gene: TRBJ2-7
CDR3 protein: CASSYSWGRGPSYEQYF
CDR3 DNA: TGTGCCAGCAGTTACTCGTGGGGCAGGGGGCCCTCCTACGAGCAGTACTTC

D gene: NA
V gene: TRBV6-1
clone size: few
J gene: TRBJ2-1
CDR3 protein: CASSTSGTSYNEQFF
CDR3 DNA: TGTGCCAGCAGCACATCCGGGACTTCATACAATGAGCAGTTCTTC

D gene: NA
V gene: TRBV7-8
clone size: many
J gene: TRBJ2-5
CDR3 protein: CASSPAISRLETQYF
CDR3 DNA: TGTGCCAGCAGCCCAGCAATCTCGAGACTAGAGACCCAGTACTTC

D gene: NA
V gene: TRBV9
clone size: NA
J gene: TRBJ2-5
CDR3 protein: CASSVKRVGETQYF
CDR3 DNA: TGTGCCAGCAGCGTAAAGCGGGTGGGTGAGACCCAGTACTTC

D gene: TRBD2
V gene: TRBV20-1
clone size: many
J gene: TRBJ2-7
CDR3 protein: CSARGLAVYEQYF
CDR3 DNA: TGCAGTGCTAGGGGACTAGCGGTTTACGAGCAGTACTTC

D gene: NA
V gene: TRBV7-9
clone size: many
J gene: TRBJ2-1
CDR3 protein: CASSPGTKRNEQFF
CDR3 DNA: TGTGCCAGCAGCCCCGGGACCAAACGGAATGAGCAGTTCTTC

D gene: TRBD1
V gene: TRBV11-1
clone size: many
J gene: TRBJ2-7
CDR3 protein: CASSRDRGGWYEQYF
CDR3 DNA: TGTGCCAGCAGCCGGGACAGGGGAGGATGGTACGAGCAGTACTTC

D gene: TRBD2
V gene: TRBV24-1
clone size: many
J gene: TRBJ2-5
CDR3 protein: CATSDWGFLLAGGKETQYF
CDR3 DNA: TGTGCCACCAGTGATTGGGGATTTCTACTAGCGGGAGGTAAAGAGACCCAGTACTTC

D gene: TRBD1
V gene: TRBV30
clone size: many
J gene: TRBJ2-7
CDR3 protein: CAWNRDRSYEQYF
CDR3 DNA: TGTGCCTGGAACCGGGACAGATCCTACGAGCAGTACTTC

D gene: TRBD1
V gene: TRBV5-8
clone size: many
J gene: TRBJ1-3
CDR3 protein: CASSFPDRGGNTIYF
CDR3 DNA: TGTGCCAGCAGCTTCCCGGACAGGGGGGGAAACACCATATATTTT

D gene: NA
V gene: TRBV2
clone size: NA
J gene: TRBJ2-5
CDR3 protein: CASSYIPGQETQYF
CDR3 DNA: TGTGCCAGCAGTTACATACCGGGACAAGAGACCCAGTACTTC

D gene: TRBD1
V gene: TRBV28
clone size: NA
J gene: TRBJ2-7
CDR3 protein: CALGGGQGYEQYF
CDR3 DNA: TGTGCCCTCGGGGGGGGACAGGGGTACGAGCAGTACTTC

D gene: NA
V gene: TRBV10-3
clone size: few
J gene: TRBJ1-1
CDR3 protein: CAISTGNTEAFF
CDR3 DNA: TGTGCCATCAGTACAGGGAACACTGAAGCTTTCTTT

D gene: NA
V gene: TRBV10-2
clone size: many
J gene: TRBJ1-2
CDR3 protein: CASSGRQGRVYGYTF
CDR3 DNA: TGCGCCAGCAGTGGTAGGCAGGGTCGGGTCTATGGCTACACCTTC

D gene: NA
V gene: TRBV4-2
clone size: once
J gene: TRBJ1-2
CDR3 protein: CASSQERATRYGYTF
CDR3 DNA: TGTGCCAGCAGCCAAGAACGGGCCACTCGGTACGGCTACACCTTC

D gene: TRBD2
V gene: TRBV7-9
clone size: many
J gene: TRBJ2-5
CDR3 protein: CASSSGLAGGWGETQYF
CDR3 DNA: TGTGCCAGCAGCTCGGGACTAGCGGGAGGGTGGGGGGAGACCCAGTACTTC

D gene: NA
V gene: TRBV5-6
clone size: many
J gene: TRBJ1-4
CDR3 protein: CASSHGHEKLFF
CDR3 DNA: TGTGCCAGCAGCCATGGTCATGAAAAACTGTTTTTT

D gene: TRBD1
V gene: TRBV12-3/TRBV12-4
clone size: many
J gene: TRBJ1-4
CDR3 protein: CASSRTGDNEKLFF
CDR3 DNA: TGTGCCAGCAGCCGGACAGGAGATAATGAAAAACTGTTTTTT

D gene: NA
V gene: TRBV2
clone size: many
J gene: TRBJ2-1
CDR3 protein: CASSVTREEQFF
CDR3 DNA: TGTGCCAGCAGTGTTACTAGGGAGGAGCAGTTCTTC

D gene: NA
V gene: TRBV28
clone size: many
J gene: TRBJ2-1
CDR3 protein: CASTPLASSYNEQFF
CDR3 DNA: TGTGCCAGCACCCCTTTAGCTAGCTCCTACAATGAGCAGTTCTTC

D gene: NA
V gene: TRBV9
clone size: once
J gene: TRBJ1-5
CDR3 protein: CASSHADRYQPQHF
CDR3 DNA: TGCGCCAGCAGCCACGCAGACAGGTATCAGCCCCAGCATTTT

D gene: NA
V gene: TRBV12-3/TRBV12-4
clone size: many
J gene: TRBJ2-1
CDR3 protein: CASSRSKSSYNEQFF
CDR3 DNA: TGTGCCAGCAGTCGGTCAAAGAGCTCCTACAATGAGCAGTTCTTC

D gene: TRBD1
V gene: TRBV4-2
clone size: many
J gene: TRBJ2-3
CDR3 protein: CASSQVGTGYPSTDTQYF
CDR3 DNA: TGTGCCAGCAGCCAAGTGGGGACAGGCTACCCTAGCACAGATACGCAGTATTTT

D gene: TRBD1
V gene: TRBV27
clone size: NA
J gene: TRBJ1-5
CDR3 protein: CASSPLAPGTGGLRQPQHF
CDR3 DNA: TGTGCCAGCAGTCCGTTGGCCCCCGGGACAGGGGGCCTGAGGCAGCCCCAGCATTTT

D gene: NA
V gene: TRBV18
clone size: NA
J gene: TRBJ1-3
CDR3 protein: CASSPSGAGALGNTIYF
CDR3 DNA: TGTGCCAGCTCACCCTCGGGCGCCGGGGCCCTTGGAAACACCATATATTTT

D gene: NA
V gene: TRBV20-1
clone size: many
J gene: TRBJ2-5
CDR3 protein: CSARGARAETQYF
CDR3 DNA: TGCAGTGCTAGAGGGGCGCGGGCGGAGACCCAGTACTTC

D gene: NA
V gene: TRBV7-2
clone size: many
J gene: TRBJ1-4
CDR3 protein: CASSSTAGILFF
CDR3 DNA: TGTGCCAGCAGCTCCACGGCGGGGATTCTGTTTTTT

D gene: TRBD1
V gene: TRBV2
clone size: NA
J gene: TRBJ1-4
CDR3 protein: CARDGTGSNEKLFF
CDR3 DNA: TGTGCTAGAGATGGGACAGGGTCTAATGAAAAACTGTTTTTT

D gene: NA
V gene: TRBV19
clone size: many
J gene: TRBJ2-5
CDR3 protein: CASSVDTQETQYF
CDR3 DNA: TGTGCCAGTAGTGTTGACACCCAAGAGACCCAGTACTTC